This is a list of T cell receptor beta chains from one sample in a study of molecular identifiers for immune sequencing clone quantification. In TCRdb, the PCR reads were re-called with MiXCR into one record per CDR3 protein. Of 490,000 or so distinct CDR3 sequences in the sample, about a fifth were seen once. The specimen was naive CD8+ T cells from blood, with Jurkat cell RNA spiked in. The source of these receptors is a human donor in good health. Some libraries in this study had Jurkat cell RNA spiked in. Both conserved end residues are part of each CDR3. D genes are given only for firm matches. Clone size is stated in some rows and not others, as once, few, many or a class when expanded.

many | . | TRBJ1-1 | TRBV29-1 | CSVGPTDKVTEAFF | TGCAGCGTTGGACCGACAGATAAGGTCACTGAAGCTTTCTTT
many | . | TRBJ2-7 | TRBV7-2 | CASSLTGLGYEQYF | TGTGCCAGCAGTCTGACAGGCCTCGGCTACGAGCAGTACTTC
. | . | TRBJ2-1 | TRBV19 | CASSIVGYNEQFF | TGTGCCAGTAGTATAGTTGGGTACAATGAGCAGTTCTTC
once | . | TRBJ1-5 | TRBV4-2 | CASSQVVGSNRPQHF | TGTGCCAGCAGCCAAGTTGTCGGAAGCAATCGGCCCCAGCATTTT
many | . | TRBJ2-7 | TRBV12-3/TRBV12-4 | CASSLVEGSYEQYF | TGTGCCAGCAGTTTGGTCGAGGGCTCCTACGAGCAGTACTTC
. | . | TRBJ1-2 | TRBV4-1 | CASSQEPPSGFVGEYGYTF | TGCGCCAGCAGCCAAGAACCTCCTTCGGGCTTTGTTGGGGAGTATGGCTACACCTTC
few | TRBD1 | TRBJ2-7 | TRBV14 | CASSRNTGARDEQYF | TGTGCCAGCAGCCGAAATACAGGGGCTAGGGACGAGCAGTACTTC
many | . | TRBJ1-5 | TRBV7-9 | CASSLSEGFQPQHF | TGTGCCAGCAGCTTATCAGAGGGCTTTCAGCCCCAGCATTTT
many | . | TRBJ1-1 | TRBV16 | CASSQSGVEAFF | TGTGCCAGCAGCCAATCGGGAGTTGAAGCTTTCTTT
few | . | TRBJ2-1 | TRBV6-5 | CASSYRDNEQFF | TGTGCCAGCAGTTACAGGGACAATGAGCAGTTCTTC
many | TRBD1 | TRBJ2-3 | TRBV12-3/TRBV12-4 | CASGDRAREDTQYF | TGTGCCAGCGGGGACAGGGCCCGGGAAGATACGCAGTATTTT
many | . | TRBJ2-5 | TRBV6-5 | CASSRFTGTQETQYF | TGTGCCAGCAGTCGATTTACCGGGACTCAAGAGACCCAGTACTTC
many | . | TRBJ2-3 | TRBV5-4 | CASSQEIQGLDTQYF | TGTGCCAGCAGCCAAGAAATTCAGGGGTTGGATACGCAGTATTTT
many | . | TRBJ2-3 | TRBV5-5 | CASSSGELGTDTQYF | TGTGCCAGCAGCTCGGGAGAGCTGGGGACAGATACGCAGTATTTT
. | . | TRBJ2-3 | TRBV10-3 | CTISESAEGDTQYF | TGTACCATCAGTGAGTCGGCAGAGGGGGATACGCAGTATTTT
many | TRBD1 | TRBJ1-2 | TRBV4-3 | CASSQRTQGYYGYTF | TGCGCCAGCAGCCAACGTACACAGGGGTACTATGGCTACACCTTC
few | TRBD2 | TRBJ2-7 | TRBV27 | CASSSLAGAREQYF | TGTGCCAGCAGTAGTCTAGCGGGAGCCCGCGAGCAGTACTTC
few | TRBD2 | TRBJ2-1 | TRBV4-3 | CASSQGGGNYNEQFF | TGCGCCAGCAGCCAAGGCGGGGGGAATTACAATGAGCAGTTCTTC
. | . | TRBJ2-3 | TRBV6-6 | CDSSAYRASRSTDTQYF | TGTGACAGCAGTGCCTACCGGGCTAGCCGCAGCACAGATACGCAGTATTTT
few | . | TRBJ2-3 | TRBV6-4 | CASSDSIFDPTDTQYF | TGTGCCAGCAGTGACTCAATATTCGACCCCACAGATACGCAGTATTTT
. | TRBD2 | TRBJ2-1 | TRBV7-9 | CASSLAGGILDEQFF | TGTGCCAGCAGCTTGGCGGGAGGGATACTCGATGAGCAGTTCTTC
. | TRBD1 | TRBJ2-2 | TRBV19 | CASSTRDRATGELFF | TGTGCCAGTAGTACCCGGGACAGGGCCACCGGGGAGCTGTTTTTT
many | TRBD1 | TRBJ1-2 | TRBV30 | CAWNPGQGSFYGYTF | TGTGCCTGGAACCCCGGACAGGGGTCGTTCTATGGCTACACCTTC